Following are 21 T cell receptor beta chains from one sample sequenced in a study of tumor-infiltrating lymphocytes in primary liver carcinoma. The roughly 19-33 mg bulk tissue piece was not sorted before simultaneous RNA and DNA extraction. With approximately 500 ng total RNA as template and a constant-region primer, TCR beta cDNA was made. ARM-PCR, slightly modified, supplied the TCR beta libraries through three nested multiplex PCR rounds. A C-beta reverse primer was combined with TRBV1-TRBV30 forward primers in the first two PCR rounds, and each round had approximately 10 cycles. One entry per CDR3 protein results from TCRdb running MiXCR on the multiplex PCR reads. The data hold fewer than 150,000 distinct CDR3 sequences, with 50% to 65% observed a single time. Material: liver tumor tissue from sampling region 1. The subset was: tumor region T1, superior pole. Receptors originate from a woman in her fifties or sixties with primary liver carcinoma and hepatitis B virus infection.

Details on this clonotype: A much larger clone is a single base away; this may be a read error. V gene TRBV6-5 combines with J gene TRBJ2-1, with D tentatively TRBD2 (6 bases). The CDR3 sequence is 15 residues long. Germline-derived CDR1 and CDR2 are MNHEY and SVGAGI. Between the trimmed V and J ends, which lost 6 bases and 10 bases, there was a span of 22 bases. CDR3 sequence reads: CASRGGAGLVKEQFF. CDR3 in DNA: TGTGCCAGCAGGGGGGGAGCGGGTTTAGTCAAAGAGCAGTTCTTC.

In its sample, this clonotype ranks as medium-sized (0.01 to 0.1%). The CDR3 sequence: CASSLSGNEQYF. The CDR3 DNA sequence: TGTGCCAGCAGCTTATCAGGGAACGAGCAGTACTTC. The V gene is TRBV11-2, the J gene TRBJ2-7; possibly TRBD1 for D (5 bases). V dropped 2 bases and J dropped 5 bases, with 7 bases sitting between them. The CDR3 is 12 residues long. Germline CDR1 SGHAT, CDR2 FQNNGV.

As to this clonotype: This may be a read error, as it is one base from a much larger clone. The genes are TRBV29-1 and TRBJ1-4; unclear D gene. V shed 2 bases and J shed 5 bases, with 9 bases lying between them. Germline V lookup: CDR1 SQVTM, CDR2 ANQGSEA. The CDR3 spans 13 residues. Here the CDR3 DNA reads TGCAGCGTTGAAAGCGTGGGGAATGAAAAACTGTTTTTT. Its translation: CSVESVGNEKLFF.

On this clonotype: It is likely a read error, because the conserved phenylalanine at the end of the CDR3 is missing. The chain combines TRBV11-2 with TRBJ2-4, with a tentative D call TRBD1 (6 bases). The CDR3 extends over 15 amino acids. Trimming stripped 4 bases from V and 8 bases from J, with 18 bases between. Germline V gene sequence: CDR1 SGHAT, CDR2 FQNNGV. This CDR3 is CASSSDCWGRDIQYL. In nucleotides, the CDR3 is TGTGCCAGCAGCTCAGATTGTTGGGGGCGCGACATTCAGTACCTC.

Comment on this clonotype: An end of the junction does not agree with germline; a read error may underlie this. The genes are TRBV11-2 and TRBJ2-2, with D possibly being TRBD2 (5 bases). This CDR3 contains 13 residues. Germline lookup yields CDR1 SGHAT and CDR2 FQNNGV. The CDR3 loop reads CASSLNRTEELFF. CDR3 DNA sequence: TGTGCTAGCAGCTTAAATAGGACTGAGGAGCTGTTTTTT. Filled out from reference TRBV11-2 and TRBJ2-2, the complete variable domain reads EAGVAQSPRYKIIEKRQSVAFWCNPISGHATLYWYQQILGQGPKLLIQFQNNGVVDDSQLPKDRFSAERLKGVDSTLKIQPAKLEDSAVYLCASSLNRTEELFFGEGSRLTVL.

The chain couples TRBV6-5 to TRBJ1-2; 7 nucleotides line up with TRBD1. The ends lost 6 bases at V and 13 bases at J; junction bases unmatched: 11. The germline V gene has CDR1 MNHEY and CDR2 SVGAGI. The CDR3 is 12 amino acids. The CDR3 spells CASRGSQGVGTF. The CDR3, as DNA: TGTGCCAGCAGGGGGTCCCAGGGGGTGGGCACCTTC.

On this clonotype: This sequence may be a read error, since a much larger clone differs from it by one base. CDR3 nucleotides: TGCGCCAGCAGCCGCTCCTACGTGCAGTACTTC. This codes for CASSRSYVQYF. The J gene is TRBJ2-7, the V gene TRBV5-1, with D uncertain. CDR3 length: 11 residues. Germline assignment: CDR1 SGHRS and CDR2 YFSETQ.

Concerning this clonotype: This may come from a read error, since a much larger clone is one base off. The CDR3 loop reads CASSFAVGSPLHF. In DNA form, the CDR3 reads TGTGCCAGCAGCTTTGCGGTTGGTTCACCCCTCCACTTT. V usage is TRBV7-9 and J usage is TRBJ1-6; D is ambiguous. CDR3 length: 13 amino acids. CDR1 is SEHNR and CDR2 is FQNEAQ in the germline V gene (reference sequence). The V end was cut by 3 bases, the J end by 9 bases, with 9 bases between.

Notes on this clonotype: Since a much larger clone is just one base distant, this may be a read error. Because it lacks the conserved phenylalanine or tryptophan at the end, this CDR3 is likely a read error. V usage is TRBV6-2 or TRBV6-3 and J usage is TRBJ2-1; D may be TRBD1 (5 bases). The V end was cut by 7 bases, the J end by 8 bases, with 18 bases between. Germline V gene sequence: CDR1 MNHEY, CDR2 SVGEGT. This CDR3 has 14 residues. The CDR3 spells CASNKGFRVDEQFS. Here the CDR3 DNA reads TGTGCCAGCAATAAGGGGTTTAGGGTTGATGAGCAGTTCTCC.

As concerns this clonotype: This could be a read error, since a much larger clone is one nucleotide away. The CDR3 ends on some other residue instead of the conserved phenylalanine or tryptophan, so this is likely a read error. The chain is built from TRBV28 and TRBJ1-5; possibly TRBD1 for D (5 bases). From germline, CDR1 is MDHEN and CDR2 SYDVKM. The germline V and J ends were trimmed by 6 bases and 6 bases, with 18 bases remaining between them. This CDR3 is built from 15 residues. The CDR3, as DNA: TGTGCCAGCAGCCTGGGGTCCCAGGGAGTTCAGCCCCAGCATTAT. The encoded protein is CASSLGSQGVQPQHY.

This sequence joins TRBV7-9 and TRBJ2-7; D possibly corresponds to TRBD2 (6 bases). CDR1 is SEHNR, CDR2 FQNEAQ, per germline (reference sequence). CDR3 length: 13 residues. Trimming left V 1 base short and J 6 bases short, with 10 bases between. The CDR3 protein is CASSLVAVGEQYF. The CDR3 DNA is TGTGCCAGCAGCTTAGTAGCGGTTGGCGAGCAGTACTTC.

On this clonotype: This may stem from a read error, because a much larger clone lies one nucleotide away. The chain joins TRBV12-3 or TRBV12-4 to TRBJ2-7; 11 bases are shared with TRBD1. V was clipped by 7 bases and J by 9 bases; unmatched bases: 14. CDR3 length equals 15 residues. The CDR3 region has the DNA TGTGCCAGCACCCTCGGGACAGGGGGGCCTAACGTGCAGTACTTC. Protein product: CASTLGTGGPNVQYF.

This clonotype was found a few times. The DNA is omitted, as the CDR3 cannot be located on it reliably, and the CDR3 follows TCRdb's listing. The chain has TRBV11-2 and TRBJ1-2. Per the germline V gene, CDR1 is SGHAT and CDR2 is FQNNGV. Including both end residues, the CDR3 is 16 amino acids long. The CDR3 protein is CVSSLVQGSRGYGCTF.

In its sample, this clonotype was seen once. Being one base from a much bigger clone, this may be a read error. The gene calls are TRBV7-8 and TRBJ2-1, with a possible D match to TRBD2 (5 bases). Per germline, CDR1 SGHVS and CDR2 FQNEAQ. The CDR3 is 17 amino acids. V gave up 4 bases and J gave up 6 bases, with 22 bases separating them. CDR3 DNA sequence: TGTGCCAGCAGCTCCCGTAGGGTAGCGAGAAGGGCCAATGAGCAGTTCTTC. Translated, it gives CASSSRRVARRANEQFF.

As for this clonotype: A much larger clone differs by one base, so this may be a read error. The CDR3 nucleotides are TGTGCCAGCAGACAAGGGACTACTTCTTGGACCCAGTACTTC. It translates to CASRQGTTSWTQYF. The V gene is TRBV4-2, the J gene TRBJ2-5, with TRBD2 identical over 7 bases. The CDR3 sequence is 14 residues long. Germline V gene data show CDR1 as LGHNA and CDR2 as YNFKEQ.

The rearrangement joins TRBV6-5 to TRBJ2-1, with D possibly TRBD1 on 5 matching bases. The CDR3 consists of 13 residues. Trimming left V 2 bases short and J 7 bases short, with 9 bases between. Germline V gene sequence: CDR1 MNHEY, CDR2 SVGAGI. The CDR3 loop is CASSYPGRNEQFF. As DNA, the CDR3 is TGTGCCAGCAGTTACCCAGGGCGGAATGAGCAGTTCTTC.

V gene TRBV11-2 combines with J gene TRBJ1-2; D unclear. The germline V gene encodes CDR1 SGHAT and CDR2 FQNNGV. Trimming stripped 5 bases from V and 10 bases from J, with 17 bases between. The CDR3 is made up of 13 amino acids. The CDR3 sequence is CASSPTRGDVYTF. The CDR3 DNA follows: TGTGCCAGCAGCCCAACGCGGGGAGATGTCTACACCTTC.

There are many counts of this clonotype. The genes are TRBV12-3 or TRBV12-4 and TRBJ1-1, with a weak D call TRBD1 (5 bases). V was pared by 3 bases and J by 9 bases, with 8 bases between. The CDR3 loop spans 11 amino acids. The CDR3, as DNA: TGTGCCAGCAGTTTTCGGGGGAAAGCTTTCTTT. Its translation is CASSFRGKAFF.

This clonotype was found many times. This chain uses TRBV6-6 with TRBJ2-7; maybe TRBD1 (7 bases). Trimming took off 10 bases at V and 7 bases at J, with 23 bases between the two ends. The CDR3 covers 14 residues. Germline lookup yields CDR1 MNHNY and CDR2 SVGAGI (reference sequence). The CDR3 DNA follows: TGTGCCACCTACCTAGGGGGCTCTCGGGGGGAGCAGTACTTC. Protein sequence: CATYLGGSRGEQYF.

This clonotype was observed a few times. This could be a read error, since a much larger clone is one nucleotide away. It is likely a read error, because the conserved phenylalanine at the end of the CDR3 is missing. The chain joins TRBV7-9 to TRBJ2-6, with 10 bases that match TRBD2. Germline-derived CDR1 and CDR2 are SEHNR and FQNEAQ (reference sequence). This CDR3 region has 19 residues. With V trimmed by 4 bases and J by 1 base, 10 bases remained unmatched. The CDR3 protein is CASSSWTSGTLSGANVLTL. The CDR3 DNA sequence: TGTGCCAGCAGCTCCTGGACTAGCGGTACCTTATCTGGGGCCAACGTCCTGACTCTC.

The sample holds a few counts of this clonotype. The chain uses TRBV7-3 and TRBJ2-3; D is uncertain. With 2 bases removed from V and 2 bases from J, the gap between germline ends came to 5 bases. The CDR3 contains 13 residues. CDR1 SGHTA and CDR2 FQGTGA come from the germline V gene. The CDR3 nucleotides are TGTGCCAGCAGCTTACTTCTCACAGATACGCAGTATTTT. The encoded protein is CASSLLLTDTQYF.